The entry below describes one T cell receptor beta chain. The specificity of this receptor is unknown. Base quality data are lacking; no much larger clone is found one base away. Receptors were amplified or captured by 5' RACE. The sequencing machine was an Illumina Genome Analyzer IIx. RNA-based TCR cDNA libraries were prepared by a previously described protocol with several modifications. Sample-specific barcodes were introduced on both ends of each TCR cDNA library during cDNA synthesis and amplification to prevent cross-contamination. In the original analysis: Each individual had between about 95,000 and nearly 500,000 identified clonotypes, and each library contained about 2 to 3.6 million CDR3-containing reads. Reads with improper barcode index combinations were discarded, after which clonesets were built for each library with the MiTCR software. During the assembly of CDR3 clonotypes by MiTCR, low-quality reads were filtered or rescued and PCR and sequencing errors were corrected. Artificial out-of-frame clonotypes were mapped to in-frame sequences, with one indel allowed in the CDR3, and then removed. V and J gene usage similarity between donors was measured as Jensen-Shannon divergence divided by mean entropy. Using fastp at Q25 and MiXCR, TCRdb reprocessed the public reads and kept productive beta chains. Identical CDR3 protein sequences are pooled into one entry, listed with their most common genes and DNA. The V and J calls follow TCRdb's processing rather than the paper's. Counted in this sample were hundreds of thousands of distinct CDR3 sequences; roughly 30% of them appeared once. 6.1% of the sample rests with the top ten.

This entry belongs to a study of identical twins' blood T cells (dated by TCRdb to 2012 to 2014). Regarding the study in general: The approximately twelve libraries, six for the alpha chain and six for the beta chain, together yielded 49 million or so Illumina reads. The study compared TCR alpha and beta chain repertoires of three pairs of monozygous twins using next-generation sequencing to assess genetic influence on repertoire formation.

Between the V and J ends, shortened by 5 bases and 2 bases respectively, the junction contains 13 bases. Per the germline V gene (reference sequence), DFQATT is the CDR1 and SNEGSKA is the CDR2. The CDR3 goes from the cysteine to the phenylalanine over 14 residues. Here the CDR3 DNA is all that survives: 42 bases in frame from base 1. Six healthy women forming three monozygous twin pairs were used as donors. All three twin pairs had been reared together and were thought likely to have met the same infectious agents and vaccines. RNA was isolated from peripheral blood mononuclear cells and used to prepare TCR cDNA libraries. The investigation overall reported the following: The study stated that the proposed role of the TCRalpha J segment in MHC recognition during thymic selection needs to be validated by independent studies. Because the twins were reared together, environmental influences could not be excluded as an explanation for twin similarity. How many CDR3 clonotypes two donors shared depended mainly on the product of their cloneset sizes, and the twins did not clearly stray from this trend. Twin pairs were reported to be markedly more alike in V gene usage than unrelated donors were, even when looking at non-selected out-of-frame TCRbeta clonotypes. Among the most abundant TCRbeta clonotypes, each donor shared more CDR3 sequences with her twin than with unrelated donors.

The clonotype originates from a woman aged 18-50 years in good health. Recombination joined TRBV20-1 with TRBJ1-5, with TRBD1 tentatively as D gene (5 bases match). Sequencing was carried out using PBMCs. At the DNA level, the sequence is TGCAGTGCTGTTCTGCAGGGTCGCAATCAGCCCCAGCATTTT. Its translation is CSAVLQGRNQPQHF.